The entry that follows covers one TCR beta chain sequence. The table lists this clone with a few counts. The antigen it recognizes is unknown. The record has no base qualities; no much larger clone is one base away. Trimming accounts for 6 bases at V and 0 bases at J, while the number of junction bases matched to no gene is 4. CDR1 SGHTA and CDR2 FQGNSA are derived from the germline V gene. The CDR3 runs 14 residues from the cysteine to the phenylalanine. Only the CDR3 region is kept as DNA, spanning 42 bases read in frame from base 1. The sample belongs to a study of PD-L1 blockade in urothelial cancer (dated by TCRdb to 2015 to 2018). Regarding the complete study: Every patient began therapy in 2014 and was given atezolizumab 1,200 mg intravenously every 3 weeks. About 90% of the roughly 29 patients were identified as males with urothelial cancer of bladder origin, and a prior smoking history was reported by 18 of 29 patients. Blood samples gave a median of around 140,000 T cells and 80,000 or so unique TCRs, with a median clonality of approximately 0.08. Durable clinical benefit was achieved by nine patients but not by the remaining 20. In the same patients who had TCR sequencing, pretreatment tumors also underwent whole exome sequencing and RNA sequencing. Pretreatment blood TCR-seq was available for twenty-nine patients, at least one posttreatment blood collection was obtained for some 25 patients, and tumor TCR-seq was available for some 25 patients. Durable clinical benefit meant progression-free survival longer than 6 months, and TCR features were also tested against progression-free and overall survival. Blood samples were analyzed at two time points: 3 weeks after treatment start (second dose) and 6 weeks after treatment start. Pretreatment tumor samples and matched peripheral blood, collected serially before and after atezolizumab treatment, underwent TCR sequencing. An ECOG performance status of 0 or 1 was recorded for the patients, and 0 to 3 prior chemotherapy regimens had been received by the patients. The study was an exploratory multi-omic analysis of somatic, immune and clinical correlates of response to PD-L1 blockade with atezolizumab in urothelial cancer. Broad study findings and their caveats: Because of the small sample size (n ≈ 31) and the many exploratory analyses performed, the results are intended to be regarded as hypothesis-generating. Improved progression-free and overall survival was found to be associated with pretreatment peripheral blood TCR clonality below the median. At 3 weeks after the start of treatment, tumor-associated TCR clones in peripheral blood had expanded more in patients with durable benefit (n ≈ 20, p = 0.022).

The intended sense of this specimen's time point label: peripheral blood 6 weeks after treatment start. A total of under 30 patients with locally advanced or metastatic urothelial carcinoma, treated at Memorial Sloan Kettering on a trial protocol, made up the cohort. Peripheral blood mononuclear cells were collected pretreatment and during treatment, at between 1 and 8 total time points per patient. The Qiagen DNeasy Blood extraction kit was used to purify genomic DNA from total PBMCs and from tumor samples. PBMCs were collected pretreatment and during treatment and were isolated and stored as previously described. Synthetic TCR analog templates were spiked into each PCR so that absolute template abundance could be estimated from read counts. TCRbeta CDR3 regions were amplified from genomic DNA with bias-controlled V and J gene primers using the immunoSEQ assay. Sequencing of rearranged TCRbeta segments was performed at approximately 20X coverage. The authors' analysis ran thus. Sequencing errors were corrected by clustering, and CDR3s were annotated against IMGT so that V, D and J genes could be assigned. Only productive TCRbeta rearrangements were used in downstream analyses, excluding out-of-frame or stop-codon sequences. Clonality was computed as one minus Shannon entropy normalized by the log of the number of unique productive sequences. Fisher's exact test with Benjamini-Hochberg correction, using a cutoff of adjusted p below 0.01, was how clones that differed between time points or between blood and tumor were identified. The clones in this table, taken by TCRdb from immuneACCESS, are in-frame only. Not every clone is retained; where verified, under half of the shortfall comes from an unresolved V gene, and the cause of the rest is unknown. V and J calls and clone size are those listed in that table; D and trimming were worked out from the DNA. The sample yields about 51,000 clones; around 90% were counted once. The ten largest clones take up around 2.5% of the sample.

The rearranged chain carries TRBV7-2 and TRBJ2-7, and 8 junction bases match TRBD1. The specimen was PBMCs, collected around atezolizumab (anti-PD-L1) treatment. This clonotype originated in a man aged 55 to 70 with urothelial cancer. The CDR3 reads as follows: CASRGQVLSYEQYF. The nucleotides are TGTGCCAGCAGGGGACAGGTTCTCTCCTACGAGCAGTACTTC.